This note documents a single TCR beta chain sequence. These data come from a study of blood T cell repertoires in COVID-19. This CDR3 contains 13 residues. V was clipped by 11 bases and J by 1 base, with 15 bases between them. The germline gives CDR1 ENHRY, CDR2 SYGVKD. While infection was still active, Seattle patients were enrolled and then followed longitudinally. Original processing methods: Reference gene primer amplification yielded estimated nucleated cell counts. The method was immunoSEQ multiplex PCR; TCRdb's version includes in-frame clones alone and lacks a portion of them. V and J calls and clone size are those listed in that table; D and trimming were worked out from the DNA. This sample yields roughly 410,000 clones, of which 70% to 90% are seen a single time; roughly 2.1% belongs to the top ten.

The sequence was collected from a woman aged 55-69 years with COVID-19, enrolled during active disease. The sequenced material came from peripheral blood. The chain is built from TRBV10-3 and TRBJ2-7; D may be TRBD1 (6 bases). The CDR3 DNA reads as TGTGCCTCCTTGGACAGCGCATCCTACGAGCAGTACTTC. The encoded protein is CASLDSASYEQYF.